These 22 T cell receptor beta chains share one sample of origin, sequenced in a study of cytomegalovirus exposure and HLA in healthy donors (dated 2017 in TCRdb). The library was prepared using the immunoSEQ multiplex PCR assay. Entries here come from immuneACCESS through TCRdb and include only in-frame sequences with V and J called. Some clones fail to appear in such tables; in the studies checked, an unresolved V gene covers under half of the shortfall, and the cause of the remainder is unknown. This sample has about 160,000 clones in its table, and under 95% of those were observed once. The biggest ten clones account for over 2.5% of the sample. Input material: PBMCs. The receptors shown here come from a woman aged 18-35 years in good health and CMV-seropositive.

V gene TRBV6-5 combines with J gene TRBJ2-4; D remains ambiguous. The CDR3 is 14 amino acids. Trimming removed 0 bases from V and 4 bases from J, with 7 bases in between. In germline, CDR1 is MNHEY, CDR2 SVGAGI. The CDR3 loop is CASSYSGSKNIQYF. CDR3 DNA: TGTGCCAGCAGTTACTCGGGCAGTAAAAACATTCAGTACTTC.

CDR3 loop: CASSPVGDRQLPYEQYF. The CDR3 DNA reads as TGCGCCAGCAGTCCGGTAGGGGACAGGCAATTACCCTACGAGCAGTACTTC. The V and J genes are TRBV23-1 and TRBJ2-7; TRBD1 aligns across 8 bases. TRBV23-1 is an ORF for which the function is uncertain. CDR3 length: 17 residues. Trimming at V came to 4 bases and at J to 2 bases, leaving 13 bases not matched to a gene.

This chain joins TRBV7-2 and TRBJ1-2, with 7 nucleotides matching TRBD1. The junction had 5 bases not matched to a gene; V was cut back by 1 base and J by 6 bases. Germline CDR1 and CDR2: SGHTA and FQGNSA. The CDR3 has 14 residues. The DNA for the CDR3 is TGTGCCAGCAGCTTAGATTCAGGGGGGAATGGCTACACCTTC. It is translated as CASSLDSGGNGYTF.

This clone was picked up a small number of times. The V call is TRBV7-9, the J call TRBJ2-7; D is undetermined. The germline CDR1 and CDR2 sequences are SEHNR and FQNEAQ (reference sequence). Trimming took off 3 bases at V and 5 bases at J, with 5 bases between the two ends. CDR3 size: 11 residues. The CDR3 here is CASSFRDEQYF. Written as DNA, the CDR3 is TGTGCCAGCAGCTTCCGGGACGAGCAGTACTTC. Drawing the rest from reference TRBV7-9 and TRBJ2-7, the complete variable domain is DTGVSQNPRHKITKRGQNVTFRCDPISEHNRLYWYRQTLGQGPEFLTYFQNEAQLEKSRLLSDRFSAERPKGSFSTLEIQRTEQGDSAMYLCASSFRDEQYFGPGTRLTVT.

This rearrangement joins TRBV6-5 to TRBJ2-3; TRBD2 might be the D (6 bases). The CDR3 length is 14 residues. V lost 6 bases, J lost 7 bases, and 17 bases lay in between. Germline V gene sequence: CDR1 MNHEY, CDR2 SVGAGI. As DNA, the CDR3 is TGTGCCAGCAGCCCCGGACGGAGCGGGTATACGCAGTATTTT. This encodes CASSPGRSGYTQYF.

The J gene is TRBJ2-5, the V gene TRBV27, with 7 bases fitting TRBD2. This CDR3 comprises 20 residues. Germline loops: CDR1 MNHEY, CDR2 SMNVEV (reference sequence). The V segment lost 5 bases and the J segment 4 bases; nucleotides outside the gene matches: 25. CDR3 sequence reads: CASSPSDFEGGPRYRETQYF. The CDR3 DNA follows: TGTGCCAGCAGTCCCTCCGATTTTGAGGGAGGGCCTAGGTACAGAGAGACCCAGTACTTC.

The chain carries TRBV19 and TRBJ1-5; 8 bases match TRBD1. The CDR3 is 15 amino acids. V lost 1 base and J lost 7; bases outside the gene matches: 6. CDR1 is LNHDA, CDR2 SQIVND, per germline (reference sequence). The CDR3 spells CASSIAQGAGQPQHF. The CDR3 bases are TGTGCCAGTAGTATAGCTCAGGGGGCGGGGCAGCCCCAGCATTTT.

The DNA of the CDR3 is TGTGCCAGCAGTTTTGAGGTAGGTAGCACAGATACGCAGTATTTT. This translates into CASSFEVGSTDTQYF. The chain recombines TRBV28 with TRBJ2-3; D call uncertain. Trimming stripped 3 bases from V and 0 bases from J, with 10 bases between. CDR1 is MDHEN, CDR2 SYDVKM, per germline. The CDR3 length is 15 residues.

The CDR3 DNA reads TGTGCCAGCAGCTTGAGGGGGGACAGGGGGATCTATGGCTACACCTTC. Encoded protein: CASSLRGDRGIYGYTF. V usage is TRBV7-2 and J usage is TRBJ1-2; TRBD1 matches at 11 bases. Germline CDR1 reads SGHTA; CDR2 reads FQGNSA. V lost 3 bases, J lost 4 bases, and 7 bases stayed unmatched. The CDR3 spans 16 residues.

This clone turned up a few times. The chain recombines TRBV18 with TRBJ2-5; weak D call: TRBD1 (5 bases). The germline V gene has CDR1 KGHSH and CDR2 LQKENI. Between the trimmed V and J ends, which lost 3 bases and 4 bases, there was a span of 12 bases. The CDR3 runs 14 residues. The CDR3 DNA sequence: TGTGCCAGCTCACCCCAAGGGGTTCGAGAGACCCAGTACTTC. This sequence encodes CASSPQGVRETQYF.

The chain uses TRBV18 and TRBJ2-1, with a tentative D call TRBD2 (5 bases). Germline values: CDR1 KGHSH, CDR2 LQKENI. Trimming shortened V by 3 bases and J by 5 bases, and 11 bases separated the two germline ends. This CDR3 spans 14 amino acids. The CDR3 here is CASSPRRGHNEQFF. CDR3 nucleotide sequence: TGTGCCAGCTCACCCCGCCGAGGGCACAATGAGCAGTTCTTC.

This clone was seen just once. The rearrangement uses TRBV5-1 and TRBJ1-1; D is possibly TRBD1 (5 bases). This CDR3 has 15 residues. V lost 0 bases and J lost 5, with 14 bases in between. CDR1 and CDR2 from the germline V gene are SGHRS and YFSETQ. The CDR3, as DNA: TGCGCCAGCAGCTTGGCCGGGGGTGTTGGAACTGAAGCTTTCTTT. The encoded protein is CASSLAGGVGTEAFF. Supplemented by reference TRBV5-1 and TRBJ1-1, the full variable domain reads KAGVTQTPRYLIKTRGQQVTLSCSPISGHRSVSWYQQTPGQGLQFLFEYFSETQRNKGNFPGRFSGRQFSNSRSEMNVSTLELGDSALYLCASSLAGGVGTEAFFGQGTRLTVV.

This chain links TRBV19 with TRBJ1-5; TRBD1 might be the D (6 bases). The CDR3 extends over 14 amino acids. Trimming took 6 bases from V and 1 from J, leaving 10 bases between them. Germline V gene sequence: CDR1 LNHDA, CDR2 SQIVND (reference sequence). The CDR3 DNA is TGTGCCAGTAGCCCCAGGGGCAGCAATCAGCCCCAGCATTTT. Amino acid sequence: CASSPRGSNQPQHF.

V and J are TRBV29-1 and TRBJ2-7, with 7 bases identical to TRBD1. The length of the CDR3 is 16 residues. V lost 1 base and J lost 2; bases outside the gene matches: 11. Germline V gene lookup returns CDR1 SQVTM and CDR2 ANQGSEA. CDR3 DNA sequence: TGCAGCGTTGAAGGCATTAGGGCAGGGGGTCCCTACGAGCAGTACTTC. Protein: CSVEGIRAGGPYEQYF.

The chain employs TRBV29-1 and TRBJ1-1; D unclear. V lost 3 bases, J lost 0 bases, and 5 bases lay in between. This CDR3 is built from 12 residues. Germline lookup yields CDR1 SQVTM and CDR2 ANQGSEA. CDR3 residues: CSVEAMNTEAFF. CDR3 nucleotides: TGCAGCGTTGAGGCAATGAACACTGAAGCTTTCTTT.

This clone was observed a single time. The gene calls are TRBV6-5 and TRBJ2-7; D possibly corresponds to TRBD2 (6 bases). There are 15 residues in the CDR3. Per germline, CDR1 MNHEY and CDR2 SVGAGI. V was pared by 2 bases and J by 2 bases, with 13 bases between. CDR3 protein: CASSYEPTGAYEQYF. The CDR3 nucleotides are TGTGCCAGCAGTTACGAACCCACGGGGGCCTACGAGCAGTACTTC.

The chain links TRBV5-1 to TRBJ2-7; no definite D call. The V end was cut by 0 bases, the J end by 1 base, with 8 bases between. Germline V gene sequence: CDR1 SGHRS, CDR2 YFSETQ. This CDR3 is built from 14 residues. CDR3 sequence reads: CASSLGQASYEQYF. In DNA, the CDR3 is TGCGCCAGCAGCTTGGGGCAGGCTTCCTACGAGCAGTACTTC.

This clone was observed once. The V gene is TRBV7-9, the J gene TRBJ1-4, with 8 bases identical to TRBD1. The CDR3 is made up of 14 amino acids. Germline V lookup: CDR1 SEHNR, CDR2 FQNEAQ (reference sequence). V trimming: 7 bases; J trimming: 3 bases; junction bases outside the gene matches: 4. CDR3 protein: CASTQGAANEKLFF. CDR3 DNA sequence: TGTGCCAGCACCCAGGGGGCGGCTAATGAAAAACTGTTTTTT.

This chain joins TRBV11-1 and TRBJ2-3; D is uncertain. Germline assignment: CDR1 SGHAT and CDR2 FQDESV (reference sequence). Trimming removed 1 base from V and 0 bases from J, with 8 bases in between. The CDR3 spans 15 residues. The CDR3 sequence: CASSLGPLSTDTQYF. The CDR3, as DNA: TGTGCCAGCAGCTTAGGGCCCTTGAGCACAGATACGCAGTATTTT.

This clone appeared once. CDR3 amino acids: CASSFPDRGPSGWETQYF. The CDR3 DNA is TGTGCCAGCAGTTTTCCGGACAGGGGGCCGAGCGGGTGGGAGACCCAGTACTTC. This chain links TRBV28 with TRBJ2-5; TRBD1 aligns across 11 bases. The germline CDR1 and CDR2 sequences are MDHEN and SYDVKM. Trimming at V came to 3 bases and at J to 5 bases, leaving 14 bases not matched to a gene. The CDR3 has 18 amino acids.

The CDR3 bases are TGTGCCAGCAGAAGACAGGGCTCCTCCTACGAGCAGTACTTC. It is translated as CASRRQGSSYEQYF. The rearrangement joins TRBV6-5 to TRBJ2-7, with 7 bases that match TRBD1. This CDR3 is 14 amino acids long. Germline V gene data show CDR1 as MNHEY and CDR2 as SVGAGI. J gave up 0 bases and V 6 bases, and 5 bases lay outside the gene matches.

The V call is TRBV19, the J call TRBJ2-2; 7 bases align to TRBD1. The ends lost 8 bases at V and 3 bases at J; junction bases unmatched: 9. Germline CDR1 and CDR2: LNHDA and SQIVND (reference sequence). The CDR3 extends over 15 amino acids. The CDR3 coding sequence is TGTGCCAGTGAAACAGGGGACAGTCACACCGGGGAGCTGTTTTTT. Translating gives CASETGDSHTGELFF. The variable domain in full, completed from reference TRBV19 and TRBJ2-2, reads DGGITQSPKYLFRKEGQNVTLSCEQNLNHDAMYWYRQDPGQGLRLIYYSQIVNDFQKGDIAEGYSVSREKKESFPLTVTSAQKNPTAFYLCASETGDSHTGELFFGEGSRLTVL.